The 25 T cell receptor beta chains reported below all come from one sample, sequenced in a study of cytomegalovirus exposure and HLA in healthy donors. A multiplex PCR was run with 60 Vbeta primers and 13 Jbeta primers. Produced via immunoSEQ multiplex PCR; TCRdb's table is partial and in-frame only. The table includes roughly 160,000 clones, 77% detected once. The sample comprised PBMCs. These receptors all stem from a woman in her 30s in good health and CMV-seronegative.

The chain combines TRBV11-2 with TRBJ2-7, with a weak D call TRBD2 (6 bases). This CDR3 is built from 14 residues. V was cut by 5 bases and J by 3 bases, with 14 bases left in between. Germline-derived CDR1 and CDR2 are SGHAT and FQNNGV. CDR3 in amino acids: CASSLAGGVYEQYF. The CDR3 nucleotides read TGTGCCAGCAGCCTCGCCGGGGGTGTCTACGAGCAGTACTTC.

This chain uses TRBV7-2 with TRBJ2-1; TRBD2 is a possible D gene (6 bases). Per germline, CDR1 SGHTA and CDR2 FQGNSA. This CDR3 region has 11 residues. V gave up 6 bases and J gave up 12 bases, with 12 bases separating them. CDR3 region: CASRLDGGQFF. The CDR3 DNA follows: TGTGCCAGCAGACTTGACGGGGGGCAGTTCTTC.

The chain has TRBV7-8 and TRBJ1-5, with D maybe TRBD1 (5 bases). The CDR3 loop spans 17 amino acids. Germline V gives CDR1 SGHVS, CDR2 FQNEAQ. The V and J ends lost 2 bases and 2 bases respectively, with 16 bases between them. CDR3 sequence reads: CASSLPRTAGGNQPQHF. The CDR3 bases are TGTGCCAGCAGCTTACCTAGGACCGCGGGGGGCAATCAGCCCCAGCATTTT.

This clone was recorded only once. The V gene is TRBV6-1, the J gene TRBJ2-1, with D tentatively TRBD2 (6 bases). Germline assignment: CDR1 MNHNS and CDR2 SASEGT. The V and J ends lost 0 bases and 4 bases respectively, with 13 bases between them. This CDR3 contains 16 residues. CDR3 coding DNA: TGTGCCAGCAGTGAAGCTAGCGGAACACCGTACAATGAGCAGTTCTTC. The encoded protein is CASSEASGTPYNEQFF.

This chain uses TRBV2 with TRBJ1-2; 9 bases agree with TRBD1. The CDR3 has 14 amino acids. V lost 8 bases, J lost 4 bases, and 8 bases stayed unmatched. The germline V gene encodes CDR1 SNHLY and CDR2 FYNNEI. CDR3 DNA sequence: TGTGCCAGCCGGAGGGGACAGGGTATCTATGGCTACACCTTC. Encoded protein: CASRRGQGIYGYTF.

CDR3 sequence: CASSYSGRTEEAFF. DNA for the CDR3: TGTGCCAGCAGTTACTCGGGTCGGACAGAAGAAGCTTTCTTT. The chain combines TRBV6-5 with TRBJ1-1, with D maybe TRBD1 (6 bases). The CDR3 length is 14 residues. V lost 0 bases to trimming and J lost 8 bases, with 13 bases between them. Per germline, CDR1 MNHEY and CDR2 SVGAGI.

The V call is TRBV7-6, the J call TRBJ2-5; 11 nucleotides line up with TRBD2. Looked up from germline, CDR1 is SGHVS and CDR2 is FNYEAQ. The CDR3 is 15 residues long. V shed 10 bases and J 4 bases; nucleotides not matched to a gene: 11. CDR3 coding DNA: TGTGCCACCGGCCTACTAGCGGGAGTTCTAGAGACCCAGTACTTC. It specifies CATGLLAGVLETQYF.

V and J are TRBV28 and TRBJ1-5; 7 bases align to TRBD1. Germline-derived CDR1 and CDR2 are MDHEN and SYDVKM. Unmatched junction bases numbered 13, after V lost 5 bases and J lost 6 bases. CDR3 length: 16 residues. CDR3 in amino acids: CASSPPTGRMGQPQHF. The DNA of the CDR3 is TGTGCCAGCAGTCCTCCGACAGGGCGAATGGGTCAGCCCCAGCATTTT.

CDR3 region: CASSPPSGFIHNEQFF. In DNA, the CDR3 is TGTGCCAGCAGCCCCCCGAGCGGATTCATTCACAATGAGCAGTTCTTC. The rearrangement links TRBV13 to TRBJ2-1, with a tentative D call TRBD2 (5 bases). Trimming removed 5 bases from V and 5 bases from J, with 19 bases in between. CDR1 is PRHDT and CDR2 is FYEKMQ in the germline V gene (reference sequence). The CDR3 has 16 residues.

The chain carries TRBV19 and TRBJ1-1; no clear D. V shed 7 bases and J shed 1 base, with 16 bases lying between them. CDR3 length: 15 amino acids. The V gene's germline CDR1 is LNHDA and CDR2 SQIVND (reference sequence). CDR3 nucleotide sequence: TGTGCCAGTACCCCCAGTCGGGGTACGAACACTGAAGCTTTCTTT. Translation gives CASTPSRGTNTEAFF. Using reference TRBV19 and TRBJ1-1 for the parts outside the CDR3, the full variable domain is DGGITQSPKYLFRKEGQNVTLSCEQNLNHDAMYWYRQDPGQGLRLIYYSQIVNDFQKGDIAEGYSVSREKKESFPLTVTSAQKNPTAFYLCASTPSRGTNTEAFFGQGTRLTVV.

There are a few counts of this clone. This sample includes further DNA sequences coding for the same CDR3. This sequence joins TRBV5-6 and TRBJ1-2; 9 nucleotides align to TRBD1. CDR1 and CDR2 from the germline V gene are SGHDT and YYEEEE. The ends lost 0 bases at V and 6 bases at J; junction bases unmatched: 3. The CDR3 has 14 residues. The CDR3 is CASSLVTGGDGYTF. The CDR3 nucleotides are TGTGCCAGCAGCTTGGTTACAGGGGGCGATGGCTACACCTTC.

This clone was seen a few times. This rearrangement joins TRBV4-1 to TRBJ2-5; 7 bases agree with TRBD1. The CDR3 has 16 residues. Germline trimming cut 6 bases from V and 2 bases from J; bases unmatched to any gene: 12. From germline, CDR1 is MGHRA and CDR2 YSYEKL. The DNA of the CDR3 is TGCGCCAGCAGGCAGGGCGCTTGGGACAGACAAGAGACCCAGTACTTC. It specifies CASRQGAWDRQETQYF.

This clone was recorded a few times. This chain links TRBV19 with TRBJ2-7; D unresolved. Germline V gene data show CDR1 as LNHDA and CDR2 as SQIVND (reference sequence). The ends were cut back, 2 bases at V and 0 bases at J, with 11 bases in the middle. This CDR3 has 15 amino acids. The CDR3: CASSISELRSYEQYF. The CDR3 DNA sequence: TGTGCCAGTAGTATATCGGAGCTGCGCTCCTACGAGCAGTACTTC.

This rearrangement joins TRBV6-5 to TRBJ2-7; the D gene is possibly TRBD1 (6 bases). This CDR3 is built from 16 residues. Deletions cut 4 bases from V and 3 bases from J, with 19 bases between. CDR1 is MNHEY and CDR2 is SVGAGI in the germline V gene. The CDR3 loop reads CASSSTRGEKSYEQYF. In DNA form, the CDR3 reads TGTGCCAGCAGTTCAACCAGGGGAGAAAAAAGCTACGAGCAGTACTTC.

The chain joins TRBV6-1 to TRBJ1-4; tentatively, D is TRBD1 (6 bases). V gave up 3 bases and J gave up 7 bases, with 12 bases separating them. Germline loops: CDR1 MNHNS, CDR2 SASEGT. CDR3 length: 14 amino acids. The DNA for the CDR3 is TGTGCCAGCAGTGAGAGGGGGTTTACTGAAAAACTGTTTTTT. It specifies CASSERGFTEKLFF.

This sequence joins TRBV5-6 and TRBJ2-4; TRBD1 agrees at 7 bases. Trimming cost V 3 bases and J 0 bases; bases outside gene matches: 9. CDR3 length equals 17 residues. Per the germline V gene, CDR1 is SGHDT and CDR2 is YYEEEE. The CDR3 DNA sequence: TGTGCCAGCAGCTGGGGGACAGCCAGCTTAGCCAAAAACATTCAGTACTTC. Translation gives CASSWGTASLAKNIQYF.

The chain uses TRBV5-6 and TRBJ1-1; 10 positions agree with TRBD1. J gave up 3 bases and V 4 bases, and 15 bases lay outside the gene matches. The CDR3 runs to 18 residues. Germline CDR1 is SGHDT and CDR2 is YYEEEE. In DNA form, the CDR3 reads TGTGCCAGCAGCGACCTCGGGGGGACAGGGGTGTCGGACACTGAAGCTTTCTTT. Translating gives CASSDLGGTGVSDTEAFF.

V gene TRBV4-2 combines with J gene TRBJ1-1, with 11 bases fitting TRBD1. V shed 2 bases and J 8 bases; nucleotides not matched to a gene: 22. The germline V gene has CDR1 LGHNA and CDR2 YNFKEQ. The CDR3 totals 20 residues. The CDR3 DNA reads as TGTGCCAGCAGCCAACCTTCCCTCGGGACAGGGGGGGAGGGGGCACTCGAAGCTTTCTTT. Translated, it gives CASSQPSLGTGGEGALEAFF.

The V and J genes are TRBV5-4 and TRBJ2-7; 8 bases align to TRBD2. CDR3 length: 15 residues. Trimming cost V 4 bases and J 1 base; bases outside gene matches: 7. Germline-derived CDR1 and CDR2 are SGHNT and YYREEE (reference sequence). CDR3 DNA sequence: TGTGCCAGCAGCCCTCTAGCGGGTTCTTCCTACGAGCAGTACTTC. Its translation: CASSPLAGSSYEQYF.

V gene TRBV4-1 combines with J gene TRBJ2-1; D is unresolved. Looked up from germline, CDR1 is MGHRA and CDR2 is YSYEKL. V was shortened by 4 bases and J by 4 bases, with 14 bases between the two germline ends. The CDR3 has 15 amino acids. The CDR3 DNA follows: TGCGCCAGCAGCCCCCGGATCACACTATACAATGAGCAGTTCTTC. Amino acid sequence: CASSPRITLYNEQFF.

This clone was found once. The chain is built from TRBV28 and TRBJ2-7; 13 bases fit TRBD2. CDR1 MDHEN and CDR2 SYDVKM come from the germline V gene. The CDR3 runs 17 residues. V shed 2 bases, J shed 4 bases, and the junction held 8 bases outside the gene matches. DNA for the CDR3: TGTGCCAGCAGTTTACCTCCCTGGACTAGCGGGAGATACGAGCAGTACTTC. Protein: CASSLPPWTSGRYEQYF. Variable domain in full (rest from reference TRBV28 and TRBJ2-7): DVKVTQSSRYLVKRTGEKVFLECVQDMDHENMFWYRQDPGLGLRLIYFSYDVKMKEKGDIPEGYSVSREKKERFSLILESASTNQTSMYLCASSLPPWTSGRYEQYFGPGTRLTVT.

Points on this clone: Other DNA sequences in the sample encode the same CDR3. The chain joins TRBV11-2 to TRBJ2-7, with 9 positions matching TRBD1. The junction had 1 base not matched to a gene; V was cut back by 3 bases and J by 1 base. CDR3 length: 14 amino acids. In germline, CDR1 is SGHAT, CDR2 FQNNGV. The CDR3 sequence: CASSFGTGSYEQYF. In DNA form, the CDR3 reads TGTGCCAGCAGCTTCGGGACAGGGTCCTACGAGCAGTACTTC.

The V call is TRBV5-1, the J call TRBJ2-5, with D possibly matching TRBD1 (6 bases). Matching the DNA end better, TRBJ2-7 makes the J call doubtful. The CDR3 extends over 12 amino acids. Germline values: CDR1 SGHRS, CDR2 YFSETQ. DNA for the CDR3: TGCGCCAGCAGCTTGCAGGGGTACGAGCAGTACTTC. It yields the protein CASSLQGYEQYF.

This chain connects TRBV13 to TRBJ1-2; perhaps TRBD1 as D (6 bases). There are 13 residues in the CDR3. V gave up 1 base and J gave up 3 bases, with 6 bases separating them. Per germline, CDR1 PRHDT and CDR2 FYEKMQ (reference sequence). In DNA, the CDR3 is TGTGCCAGCAGCTTAGACAGGGACTATGGCTACACCTTC. Translated, it gives CASSLDRDYGYTF. Together with reference TRBV13 and TRBJ1-2, the CDR3 gives the full variable domain: AAGVIQSPRHLIKEKRETATLKCYPIPRHDTVYWYQQGPGQDPQFLISFYEKMQSDKGSIPDRFSAQQFSDYHSELNMSSLELGDSALYFCASSLDRDYGYTFGSGTRLTVV.

V is TRBV18 and J is TRBJ2-5; perhaps TRBD1 as D (5 bases). Trimming removed 5 bases at V and 4 bases at J, with 11 bases between. Looked up from germline, CDR1 is KGHSH and CDR2 is LQKENI. The CDR3 is 13 residues long. Written as DNA, the CDR3 is TGTGCCAGCTCAGCAGGGCTAGGAGAGACCCAGTACTTC. Its translation is CASSAGLGETQYF.